This is a list of T cell receptor beta chains from one sample in a study of blood T cell repertoires in COVID-19. TCRdb's copy holds only in-frame clones and misses some; the assay was immunoSEQ multiplex PCR. The sample includes about 6,700 clones, nearly 90% of them seen just once. The sequenced sample was peripheral blood. The source of these receptors is a human donor in a cohort sampled during active COVID-19. CDR3s include the opening cysteine and the closing phenylalanine or tryptophan. D genes are given only for firm matches. Rows may omit the clone size; those that give it use once, few, many or a size class.

size: .
D: TRBD1
V: TRBV19
J: TRBJ2-5
DNA: TGTGCCAGTAGTAGCGGGCCAGGGGGTTCCCAAGAGACCCAGTACTTC
CDR3: CASSSGPGGSQETQYF

size: .
D: .
V: TRBV7-2
J: TRBJ2-3
DNA: TGTGCCAGCAGCTTATTTCGAGGGGGCGTTAGCGGGACCACAGATACGCAGTATTTT
CDR3: CASSLFRGGVSGTTDTQYF

size: few
D: .
V: TRBV24-1
J: TRBJ1-5
DNA: TGTGCCACCAGTGACTACAATCAGCCCCAGCATTTT
CDR3: CATSDYNQPQHF

size: .
D: TRBD1
V: TRBV30
J: TRBJ1-1
DNA: TGTGCCTGGAAGGGGGCTGGGAACACTGAAGCTTTCTTT
CDR3: CAWKGAGNTEAFF

size: .
D: TRBD1
V: TRBV7-3
J: TRBJ2-5
DNA: TGTGCCAGCAGCTTAACCGGACAGGGGCTAGAGACCCAGTACTTC
CDR3: CASSLTGQGLETQYF

size: .
D: TRBD2
V: TRBV2
J: TRBJ2-5
DNA: TGTGCCAGCAGGGCGGGGGGGCTTAACGGGCACTTC
CDR3: CASRAGGLNGHF

size: once
D: TRBD2
V: TRBV3-1/TRBV3-2
J: TRBJ2-3
DNA: TGTGCCAGCAGCCAAGCCCTAGCGGGAGCTGGCACAGATACGCAGTATTTT
CDR3: CASSQALAGAGTDTQYF

size: .
D: .
V: TRBV28
J: TRBJ2-7
DNA: TGTGCCAGCAGTTTACTAGTTCACTACGAGCAGTACTTC
CDR3: CASSLLVHYEQYF

size: few
D: .
V: TRBV4-2
J: TRBJ2-7
DNA: TGTGCCAGCAGCCAAGATATGGGGCAGGGGACCTACGAGCAGTACTTC
CDR3: CASSQDMGQGTYEQYF

size: .
D: .
V: TRBV5-8
J: TRBJ2-2
DNA: TGTGCCAGCAGCACGGCACAGGGAATCACCGGGGAGCTGTTTTTT
CDR3: CASSTAQGITGELFF

size: .
D: .
V: TRBV11-2
J: TRBJ1-2
DNA: TGTGCCAGCAGCTTAACGGGGGGTGGGGATGGCTACACCTTC
CDR3: CASSLTGGGDGYTF